These T cell receptor beta chains were read from a single sample in a study of T cell repertoires in cytomegalovirus infection. Using its own MiXCR run on the reads, TCRdb lists one record per CDR3 protein. The sample has around 740,000 distinct CDR3 sequences; about a third are singletons. Material for sequencing was PBMCs. The receptors shown here come from a human donor in good health (CMV status not recorded). Some clones in this sample may be carry-over from other donors' samples. CDR3s include the opening cysteine and the closing phenylalanine or tryptophan. Fields, in order: J gene, D gene, V gene, clone size, CDR3 protein, CDR3 DNA. A D gene is named only where the DNA matches it firmly. Rows give clone size only sometimes, using once, few, many, or a class for an expanded clone.

>TRBJ2-2|-|TRBV5-1|few
CASSPGQVANTGELFF
TGCGCCAGCAGCCCCGGACAAGTCGCGAACACCGGGGAGCTGTTTTTT
>TRBJ1-2|-|TRBV14|-
CASSQRRGGYTF
TGTGCCAGCAGCCAACGGCGTGGCGGCTACACCTTC
>TRBJ2-5|-|TRBV19|-
CTSSAQGRETQYF
TGTACCAGTAGTGCGCAGGGGAGGGAGACCCAGTACTTC
>TRBJ2-3|-|TRBV28|-
CASSLDSPSTDTQYF
TGTGCCAGCAGTCTCGACAGCCCTAGCACAGATACGCAGTATTTT
>TRBJ2-2|-|TRBV12-3/TRBV12-4|-
CASRPHRAGDTGELFF
TGTGCCAGCAGGCCTCACAGGGCGGGGGACACCGGGGAGCTGTTTTTT
>TRBJ2-4|TRBD1|TRBV4-1|few
CASSHSGTGIAIQYF
TGCGCCAGCAGCCATTCCGGGACAGGGATCGCCATTCAGTACTTC
>TRBJ2-4|-|TRBV28|-
CASSLTGGPKNIQYF
TGTGCCAGCAGTTTGACCGGGGGCCCCAAAAACATTCAGTACTTC
>TRBJ2-7|-|TRBV27|few
CASTFLGDHQQYF
TGTGCCAGCACCTTCCTGGGGGACCACCAGCAGTACTTC
>TRBJ2-7|-|TRBV27|-
CASMAAGAREQYF
TGTGCCAGCATGGCGGCGGGGGCTCGAGAGCAGTACTTC
>TRBJ2-5|TRBD2|TRBV6-1|-
CASSPKPPQRGYFQETQYF
TGTGCCAGCAGTCCCAAACCCCCACAGCGGGGGTATTTCCAAGAGACCCAGTACTTC
>TRBJ2-7|-|TRBV28|-
CASSTRDRYYEQYF
TGTGCCAGCAGTACAAGAGACAGGTACTACGAGCAGTACTTC
>TRBJ2-7|TRBD2|TRBV20-1|-
CSAAELAGPYEQYF
TGCAGTGCTGCTGAACTAGCGGGCCCCTACGAGCAGTACTTC
>TRBJ2-3|-|TRBV30|-
CAWSVSSPDTQYF
TGTGCCTGGAGTGTAAGCAGCCCAGATACGCAGTATTTT
>TRBJ1-1|-|TRBV28|few
CASSISDGNTEAFF
TGTGCCAGCAGCATCTCGGACGGGAACACTGAAGCTTTCTTT
>TRBJ2-7|TRBD2|TRBV28|few
CAIRSPGLVYEQYF
TGTGCCATCAGGTCACCGGGACTAGTATACGAGCAGTACTTC
>TRBJ2-5|TRBD2|TRBV7-8|many
CASSPGGLAGRETQYF
TGTGCCAGCAGCCCCGGAGGACTAGCGGGAAGAGAGACCCAGTACTTC
>TRBJ2-1|-|TRBV7-2|-
CASSQRAAGPYEQFF
TGTGCCAGCAGCCAACGGGCGGCGGGGCCCTATGAGCAGTTCTTC
>TRBJ2-2|-|TRBV7-6|many
CASSLAGQNTGELFF
TGTGCCAGCAGCTTAGCGGGGCAGAACACCGGGGAGCTGTTTTTT
>TRBJ1-3|-|TRBV12-3/TRBV12-4|-
CASSLGGREGNTIYF
TGTGCCAGCAGTTTGGGGGGCAGGGAAGGAAACACCATATATTTT
>TRBJ1-6|-|TRBV7-2|-
CASRFVRGDNSPPDF
TGTGCCAGCAGGTTCGTTCGCGGTGACAATTCCCCTCCCGACTTT
>TRBJ2-1|TRBD2|TRBV29-1|-
CSTVGGRGPYNEQFF
TGCAGCACCGTAGGCGGGAGGGGGCCTTACAATGAGCAGTTCTTC
>TRBJ2-5|TRBD2|TRBV20-1|few
CSATSGSLETQYF
TGCAGTGCTACTAGCGGGAGTCTTGAGACCCAGTACTTC
>TRBJ1-4|-|TRBV12-3/TRBV12-4|-
CASSLAAPGTNEKLFF
TGTGCCAGCAGTTTAGCGGCCCCAGGGACTAATGAAAAACTGTTTTTT
>TRBJ1-2|-|TRBV25-1|-
CASSDGVFPGVGYTF
TGTGCCAGCAGTGACGGGGTCTTCCCCGGTGTGGGCTACACCTTC
>TRBJ2-7|TRBD1|TRBV28|-
CASSNPRQGRKYF
TGTGCCAGCAGCAATCCTCGACAGGGTCGGAAGTACTTC
>TRBJ2-5|-|TRBV28|few
CASSHPRGGDTETQYF
TGTGCCAGCAGTCATCCTAGGGGAGGAGATACGGAGACCCAGTACTTC
>TRBJ2-7|-|TRBV28|-
CASRVQGGTSYEQYF
TGTGCCAGCAGAGTACAGGGGGGGACCTCCTACGAGCAGTACTTC
>TRBJ2-7|TRBD1|TRBV28|-
CASTPLGDRTGGFPYEQYF
TGTGCCAGCACCCCTCTAGGGGACAGGACGGGCGGGTTTCCTTACGAGCAGTACTTC
>TRBJ2-7|-|TRBV7-2|few
CASSLGGWYEQYF
TGTGCCAGCAGCTTGGGTGGCTGGTACGAGCAGTACTTC
>TRBJ1-1|TRBD1|TRBV18|-
CASSPHAWTGDTEAFF
TGTGCCAGCTCACCACACGCCTGGACAGGCGACACTGAAGCTTTCTTT
>TRBJ1-2|-|TRBV7-9|few
CASSLAGQRGYGYTF
TGTGCCAGCAGCTTAGCGGGCCAGAGGGGCTATGGCTACACCTTC
>TRBJ2-5|-|TRBV12-3/TRBV12-4|-
CASSGAGHEETQYF
TGTGCCAGCAGCGGAGCGGGACACGAAGAGACCCAGTACTTC
>TRBJ1-1|TRBD1|TRBV7-6|few
CASSPGPGGGTEAFF
TGTGCCAGCAGTCCCGGTCCAGGGGGCGGCACTGAAGCTTTCTTT
>TRBJ2-7|-|TRBV3-1|once
CASSPVTDRTYEQYF
TGTGCCAGCAGCCCAGTAACTGACAGGACCTACGAGCAGTACTTC
>TRBJ1-1|-|TRBV20-1|-
CSARLPALNTEAFF
TGCAGTGCTAGACTTCCGGCCCTGAACACTGAAGCTTTCTTT
>TRBJ2-7|TRBD2|TRBV7-2|many
CASSLVIAGALTNEQYF
TGTGCCAGCAGCTTAGTGATAGCGGGAGCTTTGACTAACGAGCAGTACTTC
>TRBJ2-5|-|TRBV19|few
CASSITGGVLETQYF
TGTGCCAGTAGTATAACAGGAGGAGTGCTAGAGACCCAGTACTTC
>TRBJ2-3|-|TRBV25-1|-
CASSDEFRGYDTQYF
TGTGCCAGCAGTGATGAGTTCCGCGGCTACGATACGCAGTATTTT
>TRBJ2-7|TRBD1|TRBV6-2/TRBV6-3|-
CASSYIRTGRYEQYF
TGTGCCAGCAGTTACATCAGGACAGGCCGATACGAGCAGTACTTC
>TRBJ1-1|-|TRBV5-1|few
CASSSTGTNEAFF
TGCGCCAGCAGCTCGACGGGGACGAATGAAGCTTTCTTT
>TRBJ2-7|TRBD2|TRBV14|few
CASSPYGGAYEQYF
TGTGCCAGCAGCCCTTACGGGGGGGCCTACGAGCAGTACTTC
>TRBJ1-6|-|TRBV7-2|many
CASSLFWNSPLHF
TGTGCCAGCAGCTTATTTTGGAATTCACCCCTCCACTTT
>TRBJ1-6|TRBD1|TRBV5-1|-
CASSPVQGPNSPLHF
TGCGCCAGCAGCCCGGTACAGGGGCCTAATTCACCCCTCCACTTT
>TRBJ2-1|-|TRBV28|-
CASTLAVEGSYTKQFF
TGTGCCAGCACTCTCGCCGTTGAGGGCTCTTACACAAAGCAGTTCTTC
>TRBJ1-1|-|TRBV7-9|-
CASSLGSAWNTEAFF
TGTGCCAGCAGCTTAGGGTCGGCATGGAACACTGAAGCTTTCTTT
>TRBJ2-3|-|TRBV6-5|few
CASSYSSGASTDTQYF
TGTGCCAGCAGTTACTCCTCCGGCGCCTCCACAGATACGCAGTATTTT
>TRBJ1-2|TRBD1|TRBV28|-
CASSLSTGGYNGYTF
TGTGCCAGCAGTTTATCAACAGGGGGCTATAATGGCTACACCTTC
>TRBJ1-1|-|TRBV28|-
CASSLGNRYEAFF
TGTGCCAGCAGTTTAGGGAACCGTTATGAAGCTTTCTTT
>TRBJ1-1|-|TRBV6-1|many
CASSASGRNTEAFF
TGTGCCAGCAGTGCAAGCGGACGGAACACTGAAGCTTTCTTT
>TRBJ2-5|-|TRBV4-1|-
CASSQGEAPLGAQYF
TGCGCCAGCAGCCAAGGAGAAGCGCCCTTAGGGGCCCAGTACTTC
>TRBJ1-3|-|TRBV19|-
CASTPPAGRFGNTIYF
TGTGCCAGTACCCCTCCAGCGGGGCGTTTTGGAAACACCATATATTTT
>TRBJ2-1|TRBD2|TRBV30|-
CAWSGGGGSPEQFF
TGTGCCTGGAGTGGTGGGGGGGGAAGTCCGGAGCAGTTCTTC
>TRBJ2-1|-|TRBV5-4|-
CASSLAGRPSSYNEQFF
TGTGCCAGCAGCTTGGCGGGGCGCCCGAGCTCCTACAATGAGCAGTTCTTC
>TRBJ1-4|-|TRBV19|few
CASSIDRNRGFNEKLFF
TGTGCCAGTAGTATCGACCGGAACCGGGGGTTTAATGAAAAACTGTTTTTT
>TRBJ2-3|TRBD2|TRBV20-1|-
CSADSGSVDTQYF
TGCAGTGCTGATAGCGGGAGTGTGGATACGCAGTATTTT